One sample yielded the 6 T cell receptor beta chains listed below, sequenced in a study of blood T cell repertoires in COVID-19. The assay was immunoSEQ multiplex PCR, and TCRdb's table has in-frame clones only and misses some. This sample has nearly 40,000 clones, with around four fifths found just once. Sequencing was performed on peripheral blood. Every receptor here comes from a man aged 50-60 years with active or convalescent COVID-19.

The V and J genes are TRBV6-5 and TRBJ2-7; tentatively, D is TRBD1 (7 bases). The CDR3 has 12 residues. CDR1 is MNHEY, CDR2 SVGAGI, per germline. V lost 10 bases and J 7 bases, leaving 17 bases between the germline ends. The CDR3: CATRRGLGEQYF. The CDR3 region has the DNA TGTGCCACTCGGAGGGGGCTGGGAGAGCAGTACTTC.

V and J are TRBV11-2 and TRBJ1-1, with D hard to call. This CDR3 spans 13 amino acids. The V end lost 5 bases, the J end lost 0 bases, and 7 bases lay between the germline ends. Per germline, CDR1 SGHAT and CDR2 FQNNGV. The CDR3, as DNA: TGTGCCAGCAGCGCAACAGTGAACACTGAAGCTTTCTTT. It encodes CASSATVNTEAFF. Using reference TRBV11-2 and TRBJ1-1 for the parts outside the CDR3, the full variable domain is EAGVAQSPRYKIIEKRQSVAFWCNPISGHATLYWYQQILGQGPKLLIQFQNNGVVDDSQLPKDRFSAERLKGVDSTLKIQPAKLEDSAVYLCASSATVNTEAFFGQGTRLTVV.

Only a few counts were recorded for this clone. The rearrangement links TRBV24-1 to TRBJ1-5; 7 bases map to TRBD1. Germline V gene sequence: CDR1 KGHDR, CDR2 SFDVKD. V trimming: 5 bases; J trimming: 7 bases; junction bases outside the gene matches: 7. The CDR3 is 14 residues long. The CDR3 sequence: CATSGTGSGQPQHF. The CDR3 coding sequence is TGTGCCACCAGTGGGACAGGCAGCGGGCAGCCCCAGCATTTT.

The rearrangement links TRBV12-3 or TRBV12-4 to TRBJ1-1; D not resolved. The V gene lost 3 bases and the J gene lost 7 bases, with 9 bases spanning the gap. This CDR3 comprises 12 residues. The CDR3 bases are TGTGCCAGCAGTTTCACCCGGGTTGAAGCTTTCTTT. Its protein product is CASSFTRVEAFF.

This sequence joins TRBV5-1 and TRBJ2-7, with 7 bases lining up with TRBD2. This CDR3 has 13 amino acids. Germline V gene lookup returns CDR1 SGHRS and CDR2 YFSETQ. After removal of 0 bases from V and 6 bases from J, the junction contained 3 bases not matched to a gene. CDR3 sequence reads: CASSLAAGVEQYF. The CDR3 DNA is TGCGCCAGCAGCTTGGCTGCGGGGGTCGAGCAGTACTTC.

The chain uses TRBV5-6 and TRBJ1-1, with TRBD1 identical over 12 bases. The CDR3 is 14 amino acids. CDR1 is SGHDT, CDR2 YYEEEE, per germline. Trimming removed 10 bases from V and 4 bases from J; junction bases left unmatched: 8. The CDR3 region has the DNA TGTGCCTCCGGGACAGGGGGCATGGGCACTGAAGCTTTCTTT. Translating gives CASGTGGMGTEAFF. The whole variable domain, filled in from reference TRBV5-6 and TRBJ1-1, reads DAGVTQSPTHLIKTRGQQVTLRCSPKSGHDTVSWYQQALGQGPQFIFQYYEEEERQRGNFPDRFSGHQFPNYSSELNVNALLLGDSALYLCASGTGGMGTEAFFGQGTRLTVV.